The present TCR beta chain was sequenced within a study of T-cell reconstitution after alpha-beta-depleted transplantation in children. Study-level points and caveats: Alpha-beta T cells about two months after transplant reportedly derived from several hundred expanded graft clones. At day 60, the high TCRbeta diversity found in some patients originated from recipient T cells and thymic progenitors that had survived. T cells produced anew were the main source of T-cell counts and diversity one year after transplant.

CDR3 length: 17 amino acids. Trimming took 1 base from V and 2 from J, leaving 15 bases between them. CDR1 is MNHEY, CDR2 SVGAGI, per germline. Regarding this clonotype: Its antigen remains unidentified.

Preparation of the TCRbeta library used unique molecular identifiers. TCRdb reanalysed the PCR reads using MiXCR and keeps one entry per CDR3 protein. The sample lists approximately 89,000 distinct CDR3 sequences, around 16% occurring once. The chain has TRBV6-5 and TRBJ1-5; unclear D gene. This sequence was found in a male patient between 2 and 15 years old who had a stem cell transplant for acute lymphoblastic leukemia, so the T cells may come from the graft donor. Source: PBMCs, mostly from graft donor cells, taken 180 days after TCRalphabeta/CD19-depleted stem cell transplant. For the CDR3, the DNA is TGTGCCAGCAGTTACTTTCGGACGGGTGTTCGCAATCAGCCCCAGCATTTT. Encoded protein: CASSYFRTGVRNQPQHF.